This is a list of T cell receptor beta chains from one sample in a study of glioma-infiltrating T cells after dendritic cell vaccination. Produced via immunoSEQ multiplex PCR; TCRdb's table is partial and in-frame only. The table shows some 78,000 clones, with 85% occurring only once. The sample consisted of blood, taken after dendritic cell vaccination. These receptors came from a human donor with glioblastoma. CDR3s include the opening cysteine and the closing phenylalanine or tryptophan. A D gene is named only where the DNA matches it firmly. Where a row states a size, it is once, few, many or the class of an expanded clone; other rows omit it.

V gene	D gene	J gene	clone size	CDR3 DNA	CDR3 protein
TRBV2	-	TRBJ2-1	-	TGTGCCAGCAGTGAGCCCCTAGGGGCGGGAACCTACAATGAGCAGTTCTTC	CASSEPLGAGTYNEQFF
TRBV29-1	TRBD1	TRBJ1-3	-	TGCAGCGTTAGGGACAGGGGGTCTTGGAACTCTGGAAACACCATATATTTT	CSVRDRGSWNSGNTIYF
TRBV7-8	-	TRBJ1-3	-	TGTGCCAGCAGCTTTCAGGGGACCAACACCATATATTTT	CASSFQGTNTIYF
TRBV7-2	-	TRBJ1-5	-	TGTGCCAGCAGCTTGGGGCAGGGCTATCAGCCCCAGCATTTT	CASSLGQGYQPQHF
TRBV5-1	-	TRBJ1-2	-	TGCGCCAGCAGCCCATCGGGGGGTACTAACTATGGCTACACCTTC	CASSPSGGTNYGYTF
TRBV6-1	TRBD2	TRBJ2-2	few	TGTGCCAGCAGTGAAATACGCGGGGGGACCACCGGGGAGCTGTTTTTT	CASSEIRGGTTGELFF
TRBV2	TRBD2	TRBJ2-2	once	TGTGCCAGCAGTCCCTTAGCGGGAGGGAGGTCCGGGGAGCTGTTTTTT	CASSPLAGGRSGELFF
TRBV29-1	-	TRBJ1-4	-	TGCAGCGTCGAGGACAGCTTTAATGAAAAACTGTTTTTT	CSVEDSFNEKLFF
TRBV5-4	TRBD2	TRBJ2-6	-	TGTGCCAGCAGCTTGCCGCCGGGAGGGTGGTTAACAGGGGCCAACGTCCTGACTTTC	CASSLPPGGWLTGANVLTF
TRBV19	-	TRBJ1-2	once	TGTGCCAGTAGTATTCCACCGGGAAACAGGGCCAGCTATGGCTACACCTTC	CASSIPPGNRASYGYTF